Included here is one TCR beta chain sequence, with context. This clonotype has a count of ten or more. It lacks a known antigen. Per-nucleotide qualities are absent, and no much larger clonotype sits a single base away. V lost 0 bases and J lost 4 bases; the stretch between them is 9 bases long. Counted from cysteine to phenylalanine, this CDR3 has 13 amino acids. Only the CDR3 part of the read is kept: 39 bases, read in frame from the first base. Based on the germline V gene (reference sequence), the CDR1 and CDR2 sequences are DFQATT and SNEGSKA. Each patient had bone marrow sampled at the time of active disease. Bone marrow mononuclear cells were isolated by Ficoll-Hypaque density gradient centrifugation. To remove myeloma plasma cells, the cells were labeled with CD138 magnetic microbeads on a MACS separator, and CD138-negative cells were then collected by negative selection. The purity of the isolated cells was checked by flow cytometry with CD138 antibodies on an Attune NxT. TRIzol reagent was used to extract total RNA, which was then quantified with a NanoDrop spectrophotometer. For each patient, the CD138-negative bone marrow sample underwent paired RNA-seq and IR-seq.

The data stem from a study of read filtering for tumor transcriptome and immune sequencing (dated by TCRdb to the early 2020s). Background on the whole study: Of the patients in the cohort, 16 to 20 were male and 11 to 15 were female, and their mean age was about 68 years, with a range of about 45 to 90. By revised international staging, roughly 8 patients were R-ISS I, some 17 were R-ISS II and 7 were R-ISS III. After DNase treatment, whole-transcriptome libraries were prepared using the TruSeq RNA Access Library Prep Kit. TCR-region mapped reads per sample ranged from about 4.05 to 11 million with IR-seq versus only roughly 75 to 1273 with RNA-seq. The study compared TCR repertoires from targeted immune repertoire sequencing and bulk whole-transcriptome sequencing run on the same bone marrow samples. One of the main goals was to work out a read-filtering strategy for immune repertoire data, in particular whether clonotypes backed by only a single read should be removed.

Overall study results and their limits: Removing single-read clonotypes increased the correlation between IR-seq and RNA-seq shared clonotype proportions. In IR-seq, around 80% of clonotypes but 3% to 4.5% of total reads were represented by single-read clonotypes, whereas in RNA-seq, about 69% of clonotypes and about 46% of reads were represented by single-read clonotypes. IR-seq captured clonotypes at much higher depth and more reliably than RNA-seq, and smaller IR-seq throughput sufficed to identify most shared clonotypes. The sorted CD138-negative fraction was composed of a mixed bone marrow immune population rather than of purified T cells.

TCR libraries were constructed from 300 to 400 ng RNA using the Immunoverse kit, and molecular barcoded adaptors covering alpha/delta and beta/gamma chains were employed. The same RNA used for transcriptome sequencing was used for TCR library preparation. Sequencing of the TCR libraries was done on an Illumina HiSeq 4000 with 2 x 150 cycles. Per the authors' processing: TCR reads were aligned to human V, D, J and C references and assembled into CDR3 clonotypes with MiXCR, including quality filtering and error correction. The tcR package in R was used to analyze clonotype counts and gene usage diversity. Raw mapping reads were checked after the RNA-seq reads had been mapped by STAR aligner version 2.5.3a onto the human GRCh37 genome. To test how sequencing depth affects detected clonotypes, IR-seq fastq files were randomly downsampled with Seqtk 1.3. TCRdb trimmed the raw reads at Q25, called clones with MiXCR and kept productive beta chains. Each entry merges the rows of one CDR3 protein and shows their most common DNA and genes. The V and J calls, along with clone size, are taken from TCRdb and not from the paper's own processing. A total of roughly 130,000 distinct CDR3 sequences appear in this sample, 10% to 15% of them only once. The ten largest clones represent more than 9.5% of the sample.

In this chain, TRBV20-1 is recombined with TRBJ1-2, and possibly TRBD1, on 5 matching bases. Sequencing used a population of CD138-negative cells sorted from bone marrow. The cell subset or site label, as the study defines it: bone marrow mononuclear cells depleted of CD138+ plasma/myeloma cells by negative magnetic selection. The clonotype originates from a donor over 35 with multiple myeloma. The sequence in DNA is TGCAGTGCTAGAGATCTGACAGCCTATGGCTACACCTTC. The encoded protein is CSARDLTAYGYTF.